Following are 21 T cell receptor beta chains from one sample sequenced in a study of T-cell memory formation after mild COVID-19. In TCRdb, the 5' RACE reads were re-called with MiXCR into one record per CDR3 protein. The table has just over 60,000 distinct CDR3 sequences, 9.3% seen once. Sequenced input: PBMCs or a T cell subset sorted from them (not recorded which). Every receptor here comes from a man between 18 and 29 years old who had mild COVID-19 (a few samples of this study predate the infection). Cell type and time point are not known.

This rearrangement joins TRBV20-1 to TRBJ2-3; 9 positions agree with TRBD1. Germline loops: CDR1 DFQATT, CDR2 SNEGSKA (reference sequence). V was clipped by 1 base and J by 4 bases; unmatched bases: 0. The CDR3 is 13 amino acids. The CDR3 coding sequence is TGCAGTGCTAGAGGGGACAGGGCAGATACGCAGTATTTT. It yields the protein CSARGDRADTQYF.

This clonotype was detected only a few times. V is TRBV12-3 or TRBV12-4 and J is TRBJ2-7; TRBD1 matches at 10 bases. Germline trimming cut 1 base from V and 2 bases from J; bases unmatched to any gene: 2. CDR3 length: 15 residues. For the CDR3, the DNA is TGTGCCAGCAGTTTAGAGGGACAGGGGCCCTACGAGCAGTACTTC. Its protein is CASSLEGQGPYEQYF.

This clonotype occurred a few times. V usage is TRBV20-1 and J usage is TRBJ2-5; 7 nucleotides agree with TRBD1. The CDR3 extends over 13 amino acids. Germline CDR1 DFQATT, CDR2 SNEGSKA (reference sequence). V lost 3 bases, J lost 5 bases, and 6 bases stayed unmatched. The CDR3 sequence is CSARTGSRETQYF. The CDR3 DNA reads TGCAGTGCTAGGACAGGGTCACGGGAGACCCAGTACTTC.

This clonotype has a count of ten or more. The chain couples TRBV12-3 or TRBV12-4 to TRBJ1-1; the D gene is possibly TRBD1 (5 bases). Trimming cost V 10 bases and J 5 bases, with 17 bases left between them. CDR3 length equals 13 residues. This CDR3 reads CATLRTQGTEAFF. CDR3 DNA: TGTGCCACTCTCCGGACCCAGGGAACTGAAGCTTTCTTT.

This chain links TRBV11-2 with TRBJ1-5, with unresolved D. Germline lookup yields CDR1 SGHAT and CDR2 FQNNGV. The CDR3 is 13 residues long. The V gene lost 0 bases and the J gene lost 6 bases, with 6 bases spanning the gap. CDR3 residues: CASSLDVRQPQHF. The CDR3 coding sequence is TGTGCCAGCAGCTTAGACGTTCGTCAGCCCCAGCATTTT.

CDR3 protein: CASSSHRTGGRTEAFF. The CDR3 coding sequence is TGTGCCAGCAGCTCCCACCGTACAGGGGGAAGAACTGAAGCTTTCTTT. The rearrangement uses TRBV11-2 and TRBJ1-1, with 8 bases aligning to TRBD1. The CDR3 is 16 amino acids. The germline V gene has CDR1 SGHAT and CDR2 FQNNGV. The trim removed 4 bases at V and 5 bases at J, leaving 12 bases unmatched.

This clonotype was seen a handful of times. The CDR3 loop reads CASSSAGAVTEAFF. The CDR3 nucleotides are TGCGCCAGCAGCTCGGCAGGGGCGGTAACTGAAGCTTTCTTT. This rearrangement joins TRBV5-1 to TRBJ1-1, with D perhaps matching TRBD1 (6 bases). Germline lookup yields CDR1 SGHRS and CDR2 YFSETQ. This CDR3 contains 14 residues. The V end lost 3 bases, the J end lost 5 bases, and 14 bases lay between the germline ends.

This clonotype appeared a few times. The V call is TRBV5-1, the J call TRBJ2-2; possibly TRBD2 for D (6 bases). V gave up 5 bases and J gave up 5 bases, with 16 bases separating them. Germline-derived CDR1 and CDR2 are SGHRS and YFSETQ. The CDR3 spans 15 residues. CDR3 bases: TGCGCCAGCAGTTATCTAGCGAGGGGAACCGGGGAGCTGTTTTTT. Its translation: CASSYLARGTGELFF.

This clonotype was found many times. The CDR3 DNA follows: TGTGCCAGCAGCTTGGGGGCTCAATCCTACAATGAGCAGTTCTTC. Its translation is CASSLGAQSYNEQFF. The chain is built from TRBV7-2 and TRBJ2-1, with a possible D match to TRBD1 (6 bases). CDR3 size: 15 residues. V lost 3 bases to trimming and J lost 1 base, with 10 bases between them. Per the germline V gene, CDR1 is SGHTA and CDR2 is FQGNSA.

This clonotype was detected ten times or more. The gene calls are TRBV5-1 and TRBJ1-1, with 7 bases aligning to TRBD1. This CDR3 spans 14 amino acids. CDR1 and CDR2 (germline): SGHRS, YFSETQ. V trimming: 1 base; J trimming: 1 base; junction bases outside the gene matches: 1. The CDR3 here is CASSLRTGNTEAFF. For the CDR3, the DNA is TGCGCCAGCAGCTTGCGGACAGGGAACACTGAAGCTTTCTTT.

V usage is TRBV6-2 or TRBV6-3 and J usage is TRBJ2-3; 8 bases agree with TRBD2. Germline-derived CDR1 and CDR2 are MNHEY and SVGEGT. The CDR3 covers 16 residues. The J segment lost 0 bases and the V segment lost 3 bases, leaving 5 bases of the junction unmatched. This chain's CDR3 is CASSYRGGLSTDTQYF. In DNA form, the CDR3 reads TGTGCCAGCAGTTATCGCGGGGGGCTTAGCACAGATACGCAGTATTTT.

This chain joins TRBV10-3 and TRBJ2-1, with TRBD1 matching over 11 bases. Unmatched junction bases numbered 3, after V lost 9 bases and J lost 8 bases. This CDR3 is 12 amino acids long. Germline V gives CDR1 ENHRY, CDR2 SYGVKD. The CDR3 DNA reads TGTGCCATAGGACAGGGGGCGGATGAGCAGTTCTTC. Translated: CAIGQGADEQFF.

CDR3: CASSPEGWQSTDTQYF. DNA of the CDR3: TGTGCCAGCAGCCCTGAGGGCTGGCAGAGCACAGATACGCAGTATTTT. The V gene is TRBV12-3 or TRBV12-4, the J gene TRBJ2-3, with D possibly matching TRBD2 (5 bases). The V end was cut by 6 bases, the J end by 0 bases, with 16 bases between. The CDR3 length is 16 residues.

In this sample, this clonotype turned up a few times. The CDR3 nucleotides read TGTGCCAGCAGCTTTCTCGCAGATACGCAGTATTTT. Translated: CASSFLADTQYF. The rearrangement links TRBV11-2 to TRBJ2-3; D ambiguous. With 3 bases removed from V and 4 bases from J, the gap between germline ends came to 5 bases. From germline, CDR1 is SGHAT and CDR2 FQNNGV. There are 12 residues in the CDR3.

The chain's CDR3 is CASSEYGTGFHEQFF. CDR3 nucleotide sequence: TGTGCCAGCAGTGAATATGGGACAGGGTTCCATGAGCAGTTCTTC. The chain combines TRBV25-1 with TRBJ2-1, with TRBD1 identical over 9 bases. The CDR3 totals 15 residues. Germline V gene data show CDR1 as MGHDK and CDR2 as SYGVNS. Germline trimming cut 0 bases from V and 8 bases from J; bases unmatched to any gene: 5.

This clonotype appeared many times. The DNA of the CDR3 is TGTGCCAGCAGTTCCCCCGGGACAGGGGGCTACGAGCAGTACTTC. It encodes CASSSPGTGGYEQYF. This chain uses TRBV6-5 with TRBJ2-7; 11 nucleotides line up with TRBD1. From germline, CDR1 is MNHEY and CDR2 SVGAGI. CDR3 length equals 15 residues. After removal of 4 bases from V and 3 bases from J, the junction contained 5 bases not matched to a gene.

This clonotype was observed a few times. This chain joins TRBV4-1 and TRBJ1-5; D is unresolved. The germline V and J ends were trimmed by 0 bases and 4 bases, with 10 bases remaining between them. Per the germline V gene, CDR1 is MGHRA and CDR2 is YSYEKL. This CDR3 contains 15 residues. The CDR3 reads CASSQDASFNQPQHF. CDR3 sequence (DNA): TGCGCCAGCAGCCAAGACGCCAGTTTTAATCAGCCCCAGCATTTT.

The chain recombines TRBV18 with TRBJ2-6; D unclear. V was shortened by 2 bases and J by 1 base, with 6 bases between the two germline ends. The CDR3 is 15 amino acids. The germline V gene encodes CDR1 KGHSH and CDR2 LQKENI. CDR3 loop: CASSPWISGANVLTF. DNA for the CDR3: TGTGCCAGCTCACCATGGATTTCTGGGGCCAACGTCCTGACTTTC.

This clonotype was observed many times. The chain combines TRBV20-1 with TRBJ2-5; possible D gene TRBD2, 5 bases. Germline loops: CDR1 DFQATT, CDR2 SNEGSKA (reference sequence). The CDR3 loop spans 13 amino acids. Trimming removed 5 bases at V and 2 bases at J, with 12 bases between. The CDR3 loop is CSAGGPDQETQYF. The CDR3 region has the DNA TGCAGTGCTGGAGGACCGGATCAAGAGACCCAGTACTTC.

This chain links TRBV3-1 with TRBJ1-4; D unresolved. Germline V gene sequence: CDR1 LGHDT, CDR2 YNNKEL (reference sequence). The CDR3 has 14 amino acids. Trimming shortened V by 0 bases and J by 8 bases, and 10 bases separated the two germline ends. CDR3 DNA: TGTGCCAGCAGCCAAGATCGCGGAAGGGAAAAACTGTTTTTT. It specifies CASSQDRGREKLFF.

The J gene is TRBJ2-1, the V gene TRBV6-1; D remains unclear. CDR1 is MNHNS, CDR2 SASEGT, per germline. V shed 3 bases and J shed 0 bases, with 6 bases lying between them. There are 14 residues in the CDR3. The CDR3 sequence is CASSELPSYNEQFF. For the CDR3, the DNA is TGTGCCAGCAGTGAGTTACCCTCCTACAATGAGCAGTTCTTC.